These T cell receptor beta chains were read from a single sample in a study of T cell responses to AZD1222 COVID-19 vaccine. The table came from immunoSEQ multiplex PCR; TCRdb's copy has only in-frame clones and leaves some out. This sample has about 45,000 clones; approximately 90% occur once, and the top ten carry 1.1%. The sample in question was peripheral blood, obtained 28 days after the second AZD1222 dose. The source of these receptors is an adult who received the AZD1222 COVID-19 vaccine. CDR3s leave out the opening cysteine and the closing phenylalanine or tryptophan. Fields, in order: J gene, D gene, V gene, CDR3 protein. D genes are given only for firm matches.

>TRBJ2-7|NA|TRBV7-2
ASSLVSDYYEQY
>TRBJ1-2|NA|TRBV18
ASSPQTPRYGYT
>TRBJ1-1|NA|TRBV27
ASSFLTGNTEAF
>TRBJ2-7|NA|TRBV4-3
ASSQGRGLTYEQY
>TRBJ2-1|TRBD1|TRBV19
ASRSATGYFWNEQF
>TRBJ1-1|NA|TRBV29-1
SVGGEPMNTEAF
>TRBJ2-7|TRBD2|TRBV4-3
ASSPLAGLSYEQY
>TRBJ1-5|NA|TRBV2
ASVGEGQPQH
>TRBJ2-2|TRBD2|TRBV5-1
ASSSGLAGANTGELF
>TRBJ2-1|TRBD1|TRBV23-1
ASSKGAHNEQF
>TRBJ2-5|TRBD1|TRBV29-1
SVAEGGVETQY
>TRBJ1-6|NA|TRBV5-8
ASSLQGTYNSPLH
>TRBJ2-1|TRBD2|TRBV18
ASSPSGSVNNEQF
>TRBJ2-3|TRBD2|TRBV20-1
SASRLAGDTSTDTQY
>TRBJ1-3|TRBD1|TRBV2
ASSEGLGGPGNTIY
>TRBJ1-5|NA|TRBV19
ASSWGLNSNQPQH
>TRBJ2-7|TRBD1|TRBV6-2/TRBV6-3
ASSYSLGQGAYEQY